A selection of T cell receptor beta chains follows, all from one sample in a study of a mutant IDH1 vaccine in newly diagnosed glioma. The method was immunoSEQ multiplex PCR; TCRdb's version includes in-frame clones alone and lacks a portion of them. The sample includes 75,000 to 100,000 clones, roughly 82% of them seen just once. This sample comprised PBMCs, obtained from a glioma patient treated with radiotherapy, temozolomide or both. These TCRs come from a man aged 35 to 55 with glioma. Some clones in this sample may be carry-over from other donors' samples. Both conserved end residues are part of each CDR3. A D gene is named only where the DNA matches it firmly. Size tells how often a clone was seen (once, few, many) or the class of an expanded clone, and some rows leave it out.

>TRBV5-5|TRBJ2-7|-|-
TGTGCCAGCAGCTGGGAACAGGGCACCTACGAGCAGTACTTC
CASSWEQGTYEQYF
>TRBV7-8|TRBJ2-5|TRBD2|-
TGTGCCAGCAGCTTAGTAGGCGGGGGGGCCCAAGAGACCCAGTACTTC
CASSLVGGGAQETQYF
>TRBV5-8|TRBJ2-7|-|-
TGTGCCAGCAGCCTCCAGGGACAAGGCTTCTACGAGCAGTACTTC
CASSLQGQGFYEQYF
>TRBV6-5|TRBJ1-1|-|-
TGTGCCAGCAGCAACCGGAGGGGTGCTTTCTTT
CASSNRRGAFF
>TRBV5-1|TRBJ1-6|-|once
TGCGCCAGCAGGGAAGCATACAGGGCCTCCCATTCACCCCTCCACTTT
CASREAYRASHSPLHF
>TRBV5-8|TRBJ2-5|-|-
TGTGCCAGCAGCCTGCAAGGGGGTGAGACCCAGTACTTC
CASSLQGGETQYF
>TRBV2|TRBJ1-2|-|few
TGTGCCAGCAGGTCCGGGACACCTCCTAACACCTTC
CASRSGTPPNTF
>TRBV30|TRBJ1-2|TRBD1|-
TGTGCCTGGGCAAATAGGACAGGGGGCGCCTATGGCTACACCTTC
CAWANRTGGAYGYTF
>TRBV4-1|TRBJ2-7|-|-
TGCGCCAGCAGCCAACCAGGGAGGACCGGCGAGCAGTACTTC
CASSQPGRTGEQYF
>TRBV19|TRBJ2-7|TRBD1|once
TGTGCCAGTAGTAGCGAGGGACAGGGCTTACCCTCCTACGAGCAGTACTTC
CASSSEGQGLPSYEQYF
>TRBV7-9|TRBJ2-7|-|-
TGTGCCAGCAGCTTAGCTTTTGGGTGGGGTGAGCAGTACTTC
CASSLAFGWGEQYF
>TRBV6-5|TRBJ1-4|-|-
TGTGCCAGCAGTTACTCCTGGGGGGCAAGTGAAAAACTGTTTTTT
CASSYSWGASEKLFF
>TRBV6-5|TRBJ1-1|-|few
TGTGCCAGCAGTTACGAGAGGAACACTGAAGCTTTCTTT
CASSYERNTEAFF
>TRBV19|TRBJ2-5|-|-
TGTGCCAGTAGTATAAGGACATTGGGCCCGAAAGAGACCCAGTACTTC
CASSIRTLGPKETQYF
>TRBV25-1|TRBJ2-7|-|-
TGTGCCAGCATTCTGAGGGAGCAGTACTTC
CASILREQYF
>TRBV19|TRBJ1-4|-|-
TGTGCCAGTAGTATACAGGGTGGATTTTTCTCTAATGAAAAACTGTTTTTT
CASSIQGGFFSNEKLFF
>TRBV2|TRBJ2-7|TRBD1|-
TGTGCCAGCGGTAAGGACAGGTTAGATGTACAAGAGCAGTACTTC
CASGKDRLDVQEQYF
>TRBV10-1|TRBJ2-3|-|-
TGCGCCACCACCGGGTCCTTGGAAGATACGCAGTATTTT
CATTGSLEDTQYF
>TRBV29-1|TRBJ2-1|TRBD2|-
TGCAGCGGTACGGGACTAGCGGGGGACTACAATGAGCAGTTCTTC
CSGTGLAGDYNEQFF
>TRBV6-6|TRBJ1-3|TRBD1|-
TGTGCCAGCAGCTTAACAGGGGTCGGAAACACCATATATTTT
CASSLTGVGNTIYF
>TRBV5-1|TRBJ2-1|TRBD1|-
TGCGCCAGCAGCAAGGGACAGGGGAGTTACAATGAGCAGTTCTTC
CASSKGQGSYNEQFF
>TRBV4-1|TRBJ2-7|-|-
TGCGCCAGCAGCCAAGAATCAACAGTTTGGGTGGACGAGCAGTACTTC
CASSQESTVWVDEQYF
>TRBV2|TRBJ1-5|-|-
TGTGCCAGCAAATTCGACATAAATCAGCCCCAGCATTTT
CASKFDINQPQHF
>TRBV2|TRBJ1-2|-|-
TGTGCCAGCAGTGAGAGGGGCAGGGGCCATGGCTACACCTTC
CASSERGRGHGYTF
>TRBV4-2|TRBJ1-5|-|once
TGTGCCAGCAGCCAAGAGTGGGGTAGCAATCAGCCCCAGCATTTT
CASSQEWGSNQPQHF
>TRBV5-6|TRBJ2-6|TRBD2|-
TGTGCCAGCACCCTGGGGCTAGCGGGGACTGGGGCCAACGTCCTGACTTTC
CASTLGLAGTGANVLTF
>TRBV4-1|TRBJ1-3|-|once
TGCGCCAGCAGCCAAGGGACATTGGATAGAAACACCATATATTTT
CASSQGTLDRNTIYF
>TRBV6-1|TRBJ1-5|-|-
TGTGCCAGCAGTGAGCTTGGGTTGAATCAGCCCCAGCATTTT
CASSELGLNQPQHF
>TRBV4-1|TRBJ2-2|TRBD2|-
TGCGCCAGCAGCCAAGATCGGCGGGGGGGGGCCACCGGGGAGCTGTTTTTT
CASSQDRRGGATGELFF
>TRBV6-5|TRBJ1-2|TRBD1|-
TGTGCCAGCAGTTACATGGACAGGGAAACTGGCTACACCTTC
CASSYMDRETGYTF
>TRBV6-1|TRBJ2-7|-|-
TGTGCCAGCAGTGAAAGGGCAGGGGGGTATGAGCAGTACTTC
CASSERAGGYEQYF
>TRBV5-1|TRBJ2-3|TRBD2|-
TGCGCCAGCAGCTTGGGTATAGCGGGGTTGTCAGATACGCAGTATTTT
CASSLGIAGLSDTQYF
>TRBV6-1|TRBJ1-1|-|-
TGTGCCAGCAATCGGAACACTGAAGCTTTCTTT
CASNRNTEAFF
>TRBV10-1|TRBJ1-1|-|few
TGCGCCAGCAGTGACCCCGCAGGTGAAGCTTTCTTT
CASSDPAGEAFF
>TRBV19|TRBJ1-1|TRBD1|-
TGTGCCAGTAGTATAGTGGCAGGGGGTGACACTGAAGCTTTCTTT
CASSIVAGGDTEAFF
>TRBV6-5|TRBJ1-2|TRBD1|-
TGTGCCAGCGGGGACAGTAATTATGGCTACACCTTC
CASGDSNYGYTF
>TRBV27|TRBJ2-7|TRBD1|-
TGTGCCAGCAGATCCGGGACAGGGTCCTACGAGCAGTACTTC
CASRSGTGSYEQYF
>TRBV6-5|TRBJ2-7|-|-
TGTGCCAGCAGTAAGACAGTGGGGTACGAGCAGTACTTC
CASSKTVGYEQYF
>TRBV9|TRBJ1-1|-|-
TGTGCCAGCAGCACTCACGACACAAGTTATACTGAAGCTTTCTTT
CASSTHDTSYTEAFF
>TRBV7-9|TRBJ2-5|-|-
TGTGCCAGCAGCTCCCAAGAGACCCAGTACTTC
CASSSQETQYF
>TRBV4-1|TRBJ1-4|-|-
TGCGCCAGCAGCCTACAGGGATCGGATGAAAAACTGTTTTTT
CASSLQGSDEKLFF
>TRBV18|TRBJ2-7|-|once
TGTGCCAGCTCCGACCAGTCCTACGAGCAGTACTTC
CASSDQSYEQYF
>TRBV6-6|TRBJ2-7|-|-
TGTGCCAGCAATGGCAGATCGACGCCCGAGCAGTACTTC
CASNGRSTPEQYF
>TRBV7-8|TRBJ1-1|TRBD1|few
TGTGCCAGCAGCTTACAGGGGGCCTCAACTGAAGCTTTCTTT
CASSLQGASTEAFF
>TRBV4-1|TRBJ2-2|-|-
TGCGCCAGCAGCCAAGTGGGCTCATCGAACACCGGGGAGCTGTTTTTT
CASSQVGSSNTGELFF